Below are 30 T cell receptor beta chains sequenced from a single sample in a study of shared clonotypes between healthy human individuals. Naive CD8 isolation took CD45RO-negative cells positively selected for CCR7 and excluded terminally differentiated effector memory CD45RA+ cells. Generated by immunoSEQ multiplex PCR, the TCRdb table keeps only in-frame clones and is missing some. The sample includes hundreds of thousands of clones, about 98% of them seen just once. The source material was naive CD8+ T cells sorted from blood. These receptors were obtained from a man younger than 40 in good health.

The V and J genes are TRBV7-2 and TRBJ2-2, with 8 bases lining up with TRBD1. The CDR3 is 15 residues long. CDR1 is SGHTA and CDR2 is FQGNSA in the germline V gene. The V segment lost 6 bases and the J segment 6 bases; nucleotides outside the gene matches: 9. The CDR3 is CASRQWAGGPGELFF. The CDR3 DNA reads TGTGCCAGCAGACAGTGGGCAGGGGGCCCCGGGGAGCTGTTTTTT.

J is TRBJ2-2 and V is TRBV13; 7 bases are a match to TRBD1. Germline V CDR1 and CDR2: PRHDT, FYEKMQ (reference sequence). The CDR3 spans 13 residues. The V and J ends lost 5 bases and 6 bases, in that order; junction bases with no gene match: 3. This chain's CDR3 is CASSDTGAGELFF. In DNA, the CDR3 is TGTGCCAGCAGCGATACAGGGGCCGGGGAGCTGTTTTTT. The full variable domain, rest sourced from reference TRBV13 and TRBJ2-2, is AAGVIQSPRHLIKEKRETATLKCYPIPRHDTVYWYQQGPGQDPQFLISFYEKMQSDKGSIPDRFSAQQFSDYHSELNMSSLELGDSALYFCASSDTGAGELFFGEGSRLTVL.

This clone appeared a single time. V and J are TRBV4-1 and TRBJ1-5, with D unresolved. The CDR3 length is 12 residues. The ends were cut back, 6 bases at V and 6 bases at J, with 9 bases in the middle. In germline, CDR1 is MGHRA, CDR2 YSYEKL. The CDR3 sequence is CASSASGQPQHF. CDR3 DNA: TGCGCCAGCAGTGCCTCGGGTCAGCCCCAGCATTTT.

The rearrangement uses TRBV19 and TRBJ2-7, with D hard to call. The CDR3 loop spans 13 amino acids. Germline V gene sequence: CDR1 LNHDA, CDR2 SQIVND (reference sequence). V shed 3 bases and J shed 4 bases, with 10 bases lying between them. The CDR3 here is CASSMGRLYEQYF. The DNA for the CDR3 is TGTGCCAGTAGTATGGGAAGGTTGTACGAGCAGTACTTC.

This clone was seen a single time. The chain joins TRBV10-3 to TRBJ2-7; no reliable D call. The CDR3 is 14 amino acids. V was shortened by 1 base and J by 1 base, with 8 bases between the two germline ends. Germline V gene sequence: CDR1 ENHRY, CDR2 SYGVKD. CDR3 in DNA: TGTGCCATCAGTGAGTTCGGGCCTTCCTACGAGCAGTACTTC. Its translation: CAISEFGPSYEQYF.

This clone was counted a single time. The chain links TRBV7-2 to TRBJ2-5; D is possibly TRBD1 or TRBD2 (5 bases each). V was shortened by 5 bases and J by 1 base, with 26 bases between the two germline ends. The length of the CDR3 is 19 residues. CDR1 is SGHTA and CDR2 is FQGNSA in the germline V gene. CDR3 amino acids: CASSVNWDLRTKSQETQYF. CDR3 nucleotide sequence: TGTGCCAGCAGCGTTAATTGGGACCTACGTACCAAGAGCCAAGAGACCCAGTACTTC.

The chain employs TRBV7-9 and TRBJ2-1; 10 positions agree with TRBD2. Per the germline V gene, CDR1 is SEHNR and CDR2 is FQNEAQ (reference sequence). The V segment lost 4 bases and the J segment 6 bases; nucleotides outside the gene matches: 9. The CDR3 is 16 amino acids. The DNA of the CDR3 is TGTGCCAGCAGCTCAAAAGAGCGGGAGGGCCGCAATGAGCAGTTCTTC. Residues: CASSSKEREGRNEQFF.

The rearrangement links TRBV11-3 to TRBJ2-7; 9 bases align to TRBD1. Germline loops: CDR1 SGHNT, CDR2 YENEEA. This CDR3 has 16 amino acids. The ends lost 1 base at V and 2 bases at J; junction bases unmatched: 6. The CDR3 DNA is TGTGCCAGCAGCTTAGCGACCGGGACAGGGACCTACGAGCAGTACTTC. Translated: CASSLATGTGTYEQYF.

The chain recombines TRBV29-1 with TRBJ2-1; D remains unclear. The V end was cut by 2 bases, the J end by 4 bases, with 15 bases between. Germline CDR1 SQVTM, CDR2 ANQGSEA. CDR3 length: 15 amino acids. The CDR3 bases are TGCAGCGTTGAACCACACGACGGAGATTACAATGAGCAGTTCTTC. It translates to CSVEPHDGDYNEQFF.

The rearrangement links TRBV7-6 to TRBJ2-5; no clear D. Trimming left V 5 bases short and J 1 base short, with 11 bases between. This CDR3 spans 14 amino acids. CDR1 and CDR2 (germline): SGHVS, FNYEAQ. The CDR3 loop reads CASSPGRSQETQYF. As DNA, the CDR3 is TGTGCCAGCAGCCCCGGACGATCCCAAGAGACCCAGTACTTC.

This clone was counted a single time. The J gene is TRBJ2-1, the V gene TRBV4-1, with TRBD2 matching over 9 bases. The CDR3 runs to 16 residues. V dropped 0 bases and J dropped 4; count of bases not matched to a gene: 4. Germline V CDR1 and CDR2: MGHRA, YSYEKL. CDR3 loop: CASSQDPSGEYNEQFF. Written as DNA, the CDR3 is TGCGCCAGCAGCCAAGACCCTAGCGGGGAGTACAATGAGCAGTTCTTC.

This chain connects TRBV4-2 to TRBJ2-7; TRBD2 matches at 7 bases. This CDR3 spans 13 amino acids. V shed 4 bases and J 4 bases; nucleotides not matched to a gene: 4. Germline V gene sequence: CDR1 LGHNA, CDR2 YNFKEQ. In DNA, the CDR3 is TGTGCCAGCAGCCGATCAGCGGGGTACGAGCAGTACTTC. It yields the protein CASSRSAGYEQYF.

The CDR3 loop is CSVGSWEADEQYF. The CDR3 DNA sequence: TGCAGCGTGGGGTCATGGGAGGCAGACGAGCAGTACTTC. The chain links TRBV29-1 to TRBJ2-7; a possible D gene is TRBD2 (6 bases). This CDR3 comprises 13 residues. Germline assignment: CDR1 SQVTM and CDR2 ANQGSEA. Trimming stripped 6 bases from V and 5 bases from J, with 17 bases between.

In its sample, this clone was seen once. This rearrangement joins TRBV5-1 to TRBJ2-7, with D possibly called TRBD1 or TRBD2 (6 bases each). Germline assignment: CDR1 SGHRS and CDR2 YFSETQ. Trimming stripped 1 base from V and 5 bases from J, with 16 bases between. This CDR3 spans 15 amino acids. This CDR3 is CASSLRGTWSHEQYF. In DNA form, the CDR3 reads TGCGCCAGCAGCTTGAGGGGGACTTGGAGCCACGAGCAGTACTTC. The full variable domain, rest sourced from reference TRBV5-1 and TRBJ2-7, is KAGVTQTPRYLIKTRGQQVTLSCSPISGHRSVSWYQQTPGQGLQFLFEYFSETQRNKGNFPGRFSGRQFSNSRSEMNVSTLELGDSALYLCASSLRGTWSHEQYFGPGTRLTVT.

The chain is built from TRBV14 and TRBJ2-1; 7 nucleotides line up with TRBD2. J was trimmed by 6 bases and V by 2 bases; bases with no gene match: 7. The germline CDR1 and CDR2 sequences are SGHDN and FVKESK. This CDR3 is 15 amino acids long. CDR3 in DNA: TGTGCCAGCAGCCAATCGGTGGGACTATTCAATGAGCAGTTCTTC. Translation: CASSQSVGLFNEQFF.

The rearrangement uses TRBV2 and TRBJ1-3, with D possibly matching TRBD1 (5 bases). This CDR3 is built from 12 residues. V lost 8 bases and J 5 bases, leaving 10 bases between the germline ends. CDR1 and CDR2 from the germline V gene are SNHLY and FYNNEI. CDR3 sequence reads: CASYGGRNTIYF. The CDR3 region has the DNA TGTGCCAGCTACGGGGGACGAAACACCATATATTTT.

This clone was recorded once. Other DNA sequences within the sample encode an identical CDR3. The V gene is TRBV6-5, the J gene TRBJ2-5; no reliable D call. CDR1 is MNHEY and CDR2 is SVGAGI in the germline V gene. The CDR3 runs to 12 residues. V lost 0 bases, J lost 4 bases, and 3 bases lay in between. This CDR3 is CASSYSRETQYF. The CDR3 bases are TGTGCCAGCAGTTACTCTCGAGAGACCCAGTACTTC.

This clone appeared once. This sequence joins TRBV27 and TRBJ1-2, with a weak D call TRBD1 (6 bases). Trimming shortened V by 5 bases and J by 0 bases, and 31 bases separated the two germline ends. Germline CDR1 and CDR2: MNHEY and SMNVEV (reference sequence). This CDR3 spans 21 amino acids. CDR3 bases: TGTGCCAGCAGTACCCGGGACATCGGAAGGCCCATTCCCCTTTCTAACTATGGCTACACCTTC. It is translated as CASSTRDIGRPIPLSNYGYTF.

CDR3 protein: CASSYGAGASYEQYF. CDR3 DNA: TGTGCCAGCAGTTACGGGGCAGGGGCATCCTACGAGCAGTACTTC. The V call is TRBV6-5, the J call TRBJ2-7; a possible D gene is TRBD1 (6 bases). Trimming took off 2 bases at V and 1 base at J, with 12 bases between the two ends. The CDR3 contains 15 residues. CDR1 and CDR2 (germline): MNHEY, SVGAGI.

This chain uses TRBV7-6 with TRBJ1-1; 8 nucleotides match TRBD1. V shed 5 bases, J shed 0 bases, and the junction held 8 bases outside the gene matches. The CDR3 covers 16 residues. Per germline, CDR1 SGHVS and CDR2 FNYEAQ. CDR3 amino acids: CASSRTGSTMNTEAFF. The CDR3 nucleotides read TGTGCCAGCAGCCGGACAGGGAGTACGATGAACACTGAAGCTTTCTTT.

The rearrangement joins TRBV6-4 to TRBJ2-1, with 9 bases aligning to TRBD2. This CDR3 has 16 amino acids. The V gene's germline CDR1 is MRHNA and CDR2 SNTAGT. V was clipped by 5 bases and J by 7 bases; unmatched bases: 12. CDR3 amino acids: CASSRDPGLAGNEQFF. In DNA, the CDR3 is TGTGCCAGCAGTCGTGATCCGGGACTAGCTGGTAATGAGCAGTTCTTC.

A remark on this clone: The junction departs from germline at one end; a sequencing error may be responsible. The chain uses TRBV9 and TRBJ2-5, with D possibly being TRBD1 (6 bases). This CDR3 is 16 amino acids long. Per the germline V gene, CDR1 is SGDLS and CDR2 is YYNGEE. Here the CDR3 reads CASSVNSAGGQETQYF. The CDR3 DNA reads as TGTGCCAGCAGCGTTAATAGCGCTGGGGGCCAAGAGACTCAGTACTTC.

V is TRBV7-2 and J is TRBJ2-7; D may match TRBD1 or TRBD2 (6 bases each). Trimming stripped 1 base from V and 5 bases from J, with 15 bases between. Germline V gives CDR1 SGHTA, CDR2 FQGNSA. The CDR3 sequence is 15 residues long. As DNA, the CDR3 is TGTGCCAGCAGCTTAGGCAGGGGAAGGAGGGACGAGCAGTACTTC. Its protein is CASSLGRGRRDEQYF.

The genes are TRBV2 and TRBJ2-7; possibly TRBD2 for D (5 bases). Looked up from germline, CDR1 is SNHLY and CDR2 is FYNNEI. The CDR3 has 12 amino acids. Trimming removed 5 bases from V and 3 bases from J, with 8 bases in between. The CDR3 sequence is CASSRTYYEQYF. The DNA for the CDR3 is TGTGCCAGCAGTCGGACTTACTACGAGCAGTACTTC.

This chain joins TRBV14 and TRBJ1-1; 8 bases align to TRBD1. Trimming removed 4 bases from V and 3 bases from J; junction bases left unmatched: 13. The CDR3 is made up of 17 amino acids. Germline CDR1 and CDR2: SGHDN and FVKESK. The CDR3 nucleotides read TGTGCCAGCAGCCCCCGGACAGGGCGGCGGGGGGACACTGAAGCTTTCTTT. Its protein product is CASSPRTGRRGDTEAFF.

The rearrangement links TRBV9 to TRBJ2-7, with 11 nucleotides matching TRBD2. V lost 3 bases to trimming and J lost 3 bases; unmatched junction nucleotides: 2. This CDR3 has 14 residues. Germline CDR1 is SGDLS and CDR2 is YYNGEE. The CDR3 DNA reads TGTGCCAGCAGCGCTGGACTAGCGGGCTACGAGCAGTACTTC. Translation: CASSAGLAGYEQYF. Full variable domain (outside the CDR3, taken from reference TRBV9 and TRBJ2-7): DSGVTQTPKHLITATGQRVTLRCSPRSGDLSVYWYQQSLDQGLQFLIQYYNGEERAKGNILERFSAQQFPDLHSELNLSSLELGDSALYFCASSAGLAGYEQYFGPGTRLTVT.

The chain recombines TRBV6-1 with TRBJ1-2; TRBD1 matches 12 bases. Germline CDR1 reads MNHNS; CDR2 reads SASEGT. The CDR3 is made up of 16 amino acids. With 2 bases clipped from V and 3 bases from J, the junction kept 4 bases outside the gene matches. CDR3 loop: CASSELGQGADYGYTF. For the CDR3, the DNA is TGTGCCAGCAGTGAATTGGGACAGGGGGCGGACTATGGCTACACCTTC.

The genes are TRBV7-2 and TRBJ1-1; D is undetermined. The germline gives CDR1 SGHTA, CDR2 FQGNSA. V lost 6 bases, J lost 8 bases, and 16 bases lay in between. This CDR3 region has 13 residues. Here the CDR3 DNA reads TGTGCCAGCAGGCTCCAAAGTCAACCCGAAGCTTTCTTT. This gives the protein CASRLQSQPEAFF.

This chain links TRBV7-9 with TRBJ2-7; D uncertain. V was pared by 1 base and J by 0 bases, with 13 bases between. Germline assignment: CDR1 SEHNR and CDR2 FQNEAQ (reference sequence). CDR3 length: 16 residues. CDR3 coding DNA: TGTGCCAGCAGCTTAGGGGTGGGAACATTCTCCTACGAGCAGTACTTC. Translating it yields CASSLGVGTFSYEQYF.

The CDR3 region is CASSPESSSYEQYF. CDR3 nucleotide sequence: TGTGCCAGCAGCCCAGAGAGCAGCTCCTACGAGCAGTACTTC. V is TRBV7-9 and J is TRBJ2-7; D not certain. Trimming took off 5 bases at V and 0 bases at J, with 11 bases between the two ends. The CDR3 covers 14 residues. CDR1 and CDR2 from the germline V gene are SEHNR and FQNEAQ (reference sequence).